This T cell receptor (beta chain) was sequenced during a study of blood T cell repertoires in COVID-19. Original data processing: How many nucleated cells were present was estimated from reference gene primer amplification. Measured with immunoSEQ multiplex PCR; TCRdb has only the in-frame clones, and not every one. V and J calls and clone size are those listed in that table; D and trimming were worked out from the DNA. Found here are some 43,000 clones, roughly 82% of them singletons; the top ten hold about 14%. Sample: peripheral blood. This TCR derives from a man aged 45 to 65 with active or convalescent COVID-19.

The CDR3 nucleotides are TGTGCCAGCAGTGTCTCTTTTGCGGGGGGTTCCTACAATGAGCAGTTCTTC. Protein product: CASSVSFAGGSYNEQFF. The V and J genes are TRBV6-4 and TRBJ2-1; 8 bases line up with TRBD2. Germline CDR1 and CDR2: MRHNA and SNTAGT. CDR3 length: 17 residues. V shed 4 bases, J shed 1 base, and the junction held 9 bases outside the gene matches.